This T cell receptor beta chain is drawn from a study of blood T cell repertoires in COVID-19. Study-level information: Specimens from acute and convalescent COVID-19 originated in the United States, Italy and Spain.

How the authors handled the data: Estimates of nucleated cell counts were drawn from the amplification of reference gene primers. Method: immunoSEQ multiplex PCR; TCRdb's copy keeps in-frame clones and lacks some. D and trimming come from the DNA, and the V and J calls and clone size come from that table. The sample carries hundreds of thousands of clones, 70% to 90% recorded once. The sample was peripheral blood. The source of this sequence is a man aged 18 to 29 with active or convalescent COVID-19.

In DNA form, the CDR3 reads TGTGCCATCAGTGACTACTGGGGGCAGGGGGAGGACTATGGCTACACCTTC. Protein: CAISDYWGQGEDYGYTF. The V and J genes are TRBV10-3 and TRBJ1-2, with 7 positions matching TRBD1. With V trimmed by 3 bases and J by 3 bases, 13 bases remained unmatched. Germline CDR1 is ENHRY and CDR2 is SYGVKD. The CDR3 runs 17 residues.